This T cell receptor beta chain emerged from a study of siplizumab effects on memory and regulatory T cells. Some clones are missing from TCRdb's copy, which holds only in-frame ones; the method was immunoSEQ multiplex PCR. The sample carries approximately 100,000 clones, 92% recorded once. This clone has just a few counts. No antigen is known for it. Study-level findings and limits: Confirmation was lacking for the suppressive function of proliferating Tregs derived from siplizumab cultures.

V was pared by 4 bases and J by 2 bases, with 2 bases of the junction left unmatched. The CDR3 is 14 residues long. The germline gives CDR1 LNHDA, CDR2 SQIVND (reference sequence). Sequenced input: non-Treg CD4+ T cells sorted from blood. This clonotype was sampled from a human donor in good health. This rearrangement joins TRBV19 to TRBJ1-5, with 7 bases identical to TRBD1. The DNA for the CDR3 is TGTGCCAGTAGTAGCGGACAGGGCAATCAGCCCCAGCATTTT. Encoded protein: CASSSGQGNQPQHF.